The next 6 T cell receptor beta chains were all read from a single sample in a study of regulatory and conventional T cells in RAG deficiency. The method was immunoSEQ multiplex PCR; TCRdb's version includes in-frame clones alone and lacks a portion of them. The sample yields about 12,000 clones, roughly 95% seen once. Blood CD4+ CD25-high CD127-low regulatory T cells supplied the genomic DNA template. This same sample was also part of a study on regulatory T cells. From that second work: Amplification used 52 TRBV primers and 13 TRBJ primers.

Sequencing was done on a sample of CD127- CD25+ CD4+ Tregs sorted from blood. The receptors originated from a human donor in good health.

This clone was seen more than once but under ten times. The chain uses TRBV9 and TRBJ2-7, with 9 bases aligning to TRBD1. V lost 4 bases and J lost 2; bases outside the gene matches: 10. Germline-derived CDR1 and CDR2 are SGDLS and YYNGEE. The CDR3 sequence is 16 residues long. CDR3 in DNA: TGTGCCAGCAGCCCCCGCCCCGGGACAGGGACCTACGAGCAGTACTTC. This gives the protein CASSPRPGTGTYEQYF. Supplemented by reference TRBV9 and TRBJ2-7, the full variable domain reads DSGVTQTPKHLITATGQRVTLRCSPRSGDLSVYWYQQSLDQGLQFLIQYYNGEERAKGNILERFSAQQFPDLHSELNLSSLELGDSALYFCASSPRPGTGTYEQYFGPGTRLTVT.

On this clone itself: Other nucleotide sequences from this sample produce the same CDR3. V and J are TRBV25-1 and TRBJ1-6, with D possibly matching TRBD1 (5 bases). Per germline, CDR1 MGHDK and CDR2 SYGVNS. V lost 6 bases and J 7 bases, leaving 13 bases between the germline ends. The CDR3 is 14 residues long. CDR3 protein: CASSPGHLNSPLHF. CDR3 nucleotide sequence: TGTGCCAGCAGCCCCGGACACCTAAATTCACCCCTCCACTTT.

V usage is TRBV5-1 and J usage is TRBJ1-2; D not certain. V dropped 0 bases and J dropped 5 bases, with 8 bases sitting between them. CDR1 SGHRS and CDR2 YFSETQ come from the germline V gene. CDR3 length equals 13 residues. The CDR3 nucleotides read TGCGCCAGCAGCTTGGAATCAGTTTATGGCTACACCTTC. Protein: CASSLESVYGYTF. The variable domain in full, with the rest retrieved from reference TRBV5-1 and TRBJ1-2, is KAGVTQTPRYLIKTRGQQVTLSCSPISGHRSVSWYQQTPGQGLQFLFEYFSETQRNKGNFPGRFSGRQFSNSRSEMNVSTLELGDSALYLCASSLESVYGYTFGSGTRLTVV.

This chain links TRBV11-2 with TRBJ1-4; the D is unclear. The CDR3 is made up of 15 amino acids. V lost 7 bases to trimming and J lost 5 bases, with 17 bases between them. CDR1 SGHAT and CDR2 FQNNGV come from the germline V gene. CDR3 bases: TGTGCCAGCACTTCCCCGCGGGGAGAGAATGAAAAACTGTTTTTT. It specifies CASTSPRGENEKLFF. Together with reference TRBV11-2 and TRBJ1-4, the CDR3 gives the full variable domain: EAGVAQSPRYKIIEKRQSVAFWCNPISGHATLYWYQQILGQGPKLLIQFQNNGVVDDSQLPKDRFSAERLKGVDSTLKIQPAKLEDSAVYLCASTSPRGENEKLFFGSGTQLSVL.

The chain carries TRBV6-1 and TRBJ2-1; tentative D call: TRBD2 (6 bases). The CDR3 loop spans 16 amino acids. Germline CDR1 reads MNHNS; CDR2 reads SASEGT. V was pared by 4 bases and J by 0 bases, with 13 bases between. CDR3 loop: CASSVLGAGSYNEQFF. The CDR3 DNA reads as TGTGCCAGCAGTGTCTTAGGAGCGGGCTCCTACAATGAGCAGTTCTTC.

This chain uses TRBV6-1 with TRBJ1-3, with TRBD1 matching over 7 bases. The germline gives CDR1 MNHNS, CDR2 SASEGT. This CDR3 comprises 15 residues. The V segment lost 5 bases and the J segment 2 bases; nucleotides outside the gene matches: 6. The CDR3 nucleotides are TGTGCCAGCAGTAGACAGGGAGCGGCTGGAAACACCATATATTTT. Translation: CASSRQGAAGNTIYF.